A single count supports the clone carrying this TCR beta chain. This CDR3 is built from 16 residues. V lost 2 bases to trimming and J lost 8 bases; unmatched junction nucleotides: 5. Germline V gene lookup returns CDR1 SGHRS and CDR2 YFSETQ. Assay used: immunoSEQ multiplex PCR; TCRdb lists only in-frame clones, some missing. The sample lists approximately 42,000 clones, around 80% occurring once. This specimen comes from a study of T cell changes during pregnancy in multiple sclerosis. The V call is TRBV5-1, the J call TRBJ2-1, with 15 bases identical to TRBD2. This clonotype originated in a female donor with multiple sclerosis, enrolled in a pregnancy study. The sample was CD4+ T cells from peripheral blood mononuclear cells, taken before pregnancy. The CDR3 protein is CASSLPGLAGGYEQFF. As DNA, the CDR3 is TGCGCCAGCAGCTTACCGGGACTAGCGGGAGGATATGAGCAGTTCTTC.